This entry lists 16 T cell receptor beta chains sequenced from one sample in a study of shared clonotypes between healthy human individuals. The repertoire was sequenced with immunoSEQ multiplex PCR; TCRdb's copy has only in-frame clones and lacks some. The sample lists roughly 2,500,000 clones; more than 85% were seen once. The sequenced sample consisted of naive CD4+ T cells from PBMCs. Noted subset: CD45RA+ positively selected. The source is a man between 18 and 35 years old in good health. Some clones in this sample may be carry-over from other donors' samples.

This clone was observed a few times. Other DNA sequences in this sample translate to the same CDR3. The chain links TRBV7-9 to TRBJ1-1; maybe TRBD1 (5 bases). Trimming stripped 1 base from V and 5 bases from J, with 8 bases between. This CDR3 is built from 13 residues. Per the germline V gene, CDR1 is SEHNR and CDR2 is FQNEAQ (reference sequence). Here the CDR3 DNA reads TGTGCCAGCAGCTTAGTTCAGGGAACTGAAGCTTTCTTT. Translating it yields CASSLVQGTEAFF. Drawing the rest from reference TRBV7-9 and TRBJ1-1, the complete variable domain is DTGVSQNPRHKITKRGQNVTFRCDPISEHNRLYWYRQTLGQGPEFLTYFQNEAQLEKSRLLSDRFSAERPKGSFSTLEIQRTEQGDSAMYLCASSLVQGTEAFFGQGTRLTVV.

The rearrangement joins TRBV9 to TRBJ2-4, with unresolved D. V lost 0 bases to trimming and J lost 8 bases, with 9 bases between them. The CDR3 spans 13 residues. The germline gives CDR1 SGDLS, CDR2 YYNGEE. The chain's CDR3 is CASSVASFDIQYF. The CDR3 DNA reads as TGTGCCAGCAGCGTAGCTAGTTTTGACATTCAGTACTTC.

The chain couples TRBV5-4 to TRBJ2-3; 8 nucleotides agree with TRBD2. The CDR3 is 14 residues long. The trim removed 4 bases at V and 4 bases at J, leaving 5 bases unmatched. Germline CDR1 SGHNT, CDR2 YYREEE (reference sequence). The CDR3 DNA reads TGTGCCAGCAGCGTTATAGCGGGACCAGATACGCAGTATTTT. Its translation is CASSVIAGPDTQYF.

The chain employs TRBV7-2 and TRBJ1-2; tentative D call: TRBD1 (6 bases). Germline CDR1 is SGHTA and CDR2 is FQGNSA. The CDR3 has 14 amino acids. Trimming took 1 base from V and 4 from J, leaving 10 bases between them. The CDR3 spells CASSLDGGPYGYTF. In nucleotides, the CDR3 is TGTGCCAGCAGCTTAGATGGGGGCCCCTATGGCTACACCTTC.

The rearrangement links TRBV4-1 to TRBJ2-3; D might be TRBD1 (6 bases). Trimming left V 3 bases short and J 2 bases short, with 12 bases between. The CDR3 loop spans 15 amino acids. The germline V gene encodes CDR1 MGHRA and CDR2 YSYEKL. The CDR3 DNA reads as TGCGCCAGCAGCCATGCTTGGACAGACACAGATACGCAGTATTTT. This translates into CASSHAWTDTDTQYF.

The chain recombines TRBV7-2 with TRBJ1-1; 11 bases agree with TRBD1. Germline V CDR1 and CDR2: SGHTA, FQGNSA. This CDR3 has 14 residues. V gave up 5 bases and J gave up 8 bases; unmatched junction bases: 7. CDR3 DNA: TGTGCCAGCAGCGCCAGGACAGGGGGCGCAGAAGCTTTCTTT. Translation gives CASSARTGGAEAFF.

Remarks on this clone: Other nucleotide sequences in the sample specify the same CDR3. V is TRBV28 and J is TRBJ1-2; no reliable D call. Trimming stripped 2 bases from V and 4 bases from J, with 5 bases between. The CDR3 spans 12 residues. CDR1 is MDHEN and CDR2 is SYDVKM in the germline V gene. In DNA form, the CDR3 reads TGTGCCAGCAGTTTACGCAGCTATGGCTACACCTTC. This codes for CASSLRSYGYTF.

About this clone itself: Additional DNA sequences in this sample encode the identical CDR3. CDR3 sequence: CASSPGGMNTEAFF. The CDR3 DNA sequence: TGTGCCAGCAGCCCCGGTGGCATGAACACTGAAGCTTTCTTT. The chain uses TRBV5-4 and TRBJ1-1; D not certain. This CDR3 has 14 residues. In germline, CDR1 is SGHNT, CDR2 YYREEE (reference sequence). Deletions cut 4 bases from V and 0 bases from J, with 10 bases between.

The CDR3 nucleotides are TGTGCCAGCAGGATCAGGGGGGAGACCGGGGAGCTGTTTTTT. Translating it yields CASRIRGETGELFF. The chain links TRBV6-5 to TRBJ2-2; a weak D match, TRBD1 (7 bases). Germline V CDR1 and CDR2: MNHEY, SVGAGI. The length of the CDR3 is 14 residues. Trimming left V 6 bases short and J 5 bases short, with 13 bases between.

The rearrangement joins TRBV5-6 to TRBJ2-6; D remains ambiguous. The V end was cut by 0 bases, the J end by 2 bases, with 6 bases between. Germline CDR1 reads SGHDT; CDR2 reads YYEEEE. The CDR3 totals 15 residues. The CDR3 sequence is CASSLGRAGANVLTF. CDR3 nucleotide sequence: TGTGCCAGCAGCTTGGGTAGGGCTGGGGCCAACGTCCTGACTTTC.

J is TRBJ1-1 and V is TRBV14, with TRBD1 matching 9 bases. Germline V gives CDR1 SGHDN, CDR2 FVKESK. With V trimmed by 2 bases and J by 3 bases, 1 base remained unmatched. This CDR3 spans 14 amino acids. DNA of the CDR3: TGTGCCAGCAGCCAAACAGGGGGCTACACTGAAGCTTTCTTT. Its protein is CASSQTGGYTEAFF. Full variable domain (rest looked up from reference TRBV14 and TRBJ1-1): EAGVTQFPSHSVIEKGQTVTLRCDPISGHDNLYWYRRVMGKEIKFLLHFVKESKQDESGMPNNRFLAERTGGTYSTLKVQPAELEDSGVYFCASSQTGGYTEAFFGQGTRLTVV.

About this clone: Other DNA sequences of this sample code for an identical CDR3. The chain joins TRBV28 to TRBJ2-1; 7 bases align to TRBD2. The V gene's germline CDR1 is MDHEN and CDR2 SYDVKM. The length of the CDR3 is 14 residues. The V gene end was trimmed by 2 bases and the J gene end by 7 bases; junction bases not matched to a gene: 5. CDR3 sequence: CASSLGGGLNEQFF. In DNA, the CDR3 is TGTGCCAGCAGTTTAGGGGGAGGGCTAAATGAGCAGTTCTTC. Supplemented by reference TRBV28 and TRBJ2-1, the full variable domain reads DVKVTQSSRYLVKRTGEKVFLECVQDMDHENMFWYRQDPGLGLRLIYFSYDVKMKEKGDIPEGYSVSREKKERFSLILESASTNQTSMYLCASSLGGGLNEQFFGPGTRLTVL.

The chain links TRBV28 to TRBJ2-5; 9 nucleotides line up with TRBD1. V lost 3 bases to trimming and J lost 5 bases; unmatched junction nucleotides: 7. The germline CDR1 and CDR2 sequences are MDHEN and SYDVKM. This CDR3 region has 15 residues. The CDR3 nucleotides read TGTGCCAGCAGTTTGGGACAGGGCAGTTATGAGACCCAGTACTTC. It is translated as CASSLGQGSYETQYF.

The J gene is TRBJ1-1, the V gene TRBV5-1, with 8 bases aligning to TRBD1. The ends lost 4 bases at V and 1 base at J; junction bases unmatched: 6. Germline values: CDR1 SGHRS, CDR2 YFSETQ. There are 15 residues in the CDR3. The CDR3 region is CASSENRGANTEAFF. For the CDR3, the DNA is TGCGCCAGCAGCGAAAACAGGGGGGCGAACACTGAAGCTTTCTTT.

The rearrangement joins TRBV7-3 to TRBJ2-1; D gene ambiguous. The CDR3 length is 15 residues. V was trimmed by 3 bases and J by 0 bases, leaving 9 bases between them. Germline V gene sequence: CDR1 SGHTA, CDR2 FQGTGA. CDR3 region: CASSFRVGSYNEQFF. The CDR3 region has the DNA TGTGCCAGCAGCTTTAGGGTCGGCTCCTACAATGAGCAGTTCTTC.

Note on this clone: Other nucleotide sequences from this sample produce the same CDR3. The CDR3 reads CASSLGQGGTDTQYF. CDR3 sequence (DNA): TGCGCCAGCAGCTTGGGACAGGGTGGCACAGATACGCAGTATTTT. The chain carries TRBV5-1 and TRBJ2-3, with 7 bases matching TRBD1. Germline V gives CDR1 SGHRS, CDR2 YFSETQ. After removal of 0 bases from V and 1 base from J, the junction contained 2 bases not matched to a gene. The CDR3 has 15 amino acids.